What follows are 24 T cell receptor beta chains derived from one specimen sequenced in a study of CXCR3-negative and CXCR3-positive naive CD8 T cells. The method, 5' RACE with UMI labels, was used to prepare the TRB cDNA libraries. TCRdb reprocessed the 5' RACE reads and stores each CDR3 protein as one record, lacking DNA. Recorded for this sample: 75,000 or so distinct CDR3 sequences. The material sequenced was naive CXCR3- CD8+ T cells from blood. Subset indicated: CD45RO-CCR7+CD27+CD95- naive CD8+ T cells lacking CXCR3 (TNR3-). Every receptor here comes from a human donor in good health. Some clones in this sample may be carry-over from other donors' samples.

This chain uses TRBV28 with TRBJ2-1; the TCRdb call, TRBD2, lacks DNA for checking. Germline V gene data show CDR1 as MDHEN and CDR2 as SYDVKM. This CDR3 has 13 amino acids. This chain's CDR3 is CASSFQGEGEQFF.

The rearrangement joins TRBV11-3 to TRBJ2-2; checking the TCRdb D call of TRBD1 is not possible without DNA. There are 14 residues in the CDR3. The germline V gene encodes CDR1 SGHNT and CDR2 YENEEA. CDR3 protein: CASEDSLGAGELFF.

The chain joins TRBV29-1 to TRBJ2-7; the D call of TRBD2 rests on TCRdb alone, since no DNA is present to check it. This CDR3 has 17 amino acids. Germline V gives CDR1 SQVTM, CDR2 ANQGSEA. CDR3 in amino acids: CSVEDQSSGRNDREQYF.

The CDR3 reads CASSLGGPVANTGELFF. V is TRBV12-3 or TRBV12-4 and J is TRBJ2-2; as DNA is missing, the TRBD1 call by TCRdb cannot be tested. The CDR3 is 17 residues long.

V usage is TRBV20-1 and J usage is TRBJ2-5. The germline V gene encodes CDR1 DFQATT and CDR2 SNEGSKA (reference sequence). The CDR3 has 15 residues. The CDR3: CSARDIRTEQETQYF.

The rearrangement links TRBV29-1 to TRBJ2-2; TCRdb calls TRBD1, which cannot be checked without DNA. CDR3 size: 12 residues. CDR1 is SQVTM, CDR2 ANQGSEA, per germline. Here the CDR3 reads CSVWGLRGELFF.

This chain uses TRBV29-1 with TRBJ2-7; the D gene TCRdb calls, TRBD1, cannot be checked with no DNA. This CDR3 has 12 residues. Germline V gene lookup returns CDR1 SQVTM and CDR2 ANQGSEA. CDR3 loop: CSVASGIYEQYF.

This chain connects TRBV7-6 to TRBJ2-1. Germline V gives CDR1 SGHVS, CDR2 FNYEAQ. The CDR3 is made up of 11 amino acids. CDR3 residues: CASSLWNEQFF.

This sequence joins TRBV15 and TRBJ2-1; TCRdb calls TRBD2, which cannot be checked without DNA. The V gene's germline CDR1 is LNHNV and CDR2 YYDKDF (reference sequence). The CDR3 loop spans 16 amino acids. The CDR3 region is CATSREAGVSYNEQFF. The full variable domain, with the rest looked up from reference TRBV15 and TRBJ2-1, is DAMVIQNPRYQVTQFGKPVTLSCSQTLNHNVMYWYQQKSSQAPKLLFHYYDKDFNNEADTPDNFQSRRPNTSFCFLDIRSPGLGDTAMYLCATSREAGVSYNEQFFGPGTRLTVL.

The rearrangement joins TRBV6-2 or TRBV6-3 to TRBJ1-5. CDR1 MNHEY and CDR2 SVGEGT come from the germline V gene. The CDR3 covers 13 residues. The CDR3 loop is CASSYPSLQPQHF.

The chain uses TRBV14 and TRBJ2-3; TCRdb calls TRBD1, which cannot be checked without DNA. The germline CDR1 and CDR2 sequences are SGHDN and FVKESK. This CDR3 comprises 14 residues. This CDR3 is CASSPELWGDTQYF.

This chain uses TRBV7-9 with TRBJ2-1; the TCRdb call, TRBD1, lacks DNA for checking. Germline assignment: CDR1 SEHNR and CDR2 FQNEAQ (reference sequence). The CDR3 length is 13 residues. The CDR3 loop is CASSFPGHNEQFF.

The rearrangement links TRBV4-3 to TRBJ1-2; TCRdb designates TRBD1, a call that cannot be tested without DNA. This CDR3 has 14 residues. CDR1 is LGHNA and CDR2 is YSLEER in the germline V gene. The CDR3 loop reads CASSQDEGHYGYTF.

The chain is built from TRBV20-1 and TRBJ1-2; TCRdb designates TRBD1, a call that cannot be tested without DNA. The CDR3 loop spans 13 amino acids. Germline V gene sequence: CDR1 DFQATT, CDR2 SNEGSKA (reference sequence). CDR3 sequence: CSARSGGDYGYTF.

V gene TRBV7-9 combines with J gene TRBJ1-2; TCRdb's D gene call, TRBD1, goes unchecked for lack of DNA. The V gene's germline CDR1 is SEHNR and CDR2 FQNEAQ (reference sequence). The CDR3 loop spans 18 amino acids. This CDR3 reads CASSLGAEDRGRGHGYTF.

This sequence joins TRBV7-9 and TRBJ2-1; without DNA, the TCRdb call of TRBD2 cannot be checked. Germline V gives CDR1 SEHNR, CDR2 FQNEAQ (reference sequence). The CDR3 runs 12 residues. The chain's CDR3 is CASSSMAGEQFF.

V usage is TRBV27 and J usage is TRBJ2-3. The germline V gene encodes CDR1 MNHEY and CDR2 SMNVEV (reference sequence). The CDR3 consists of 14 residues. CDR3 residues: CASSLIAETDTQYF.

The chain links TRBV19 to TRBJ2-3. CDR3 length: 13 residues. Germline V CDR1 and CDR2: LNHDA, SQIVND (reference sequence). CDR3 sequence: CASSIDVGDTQYF.

This rearrangement joins TRBV27 to TRBJ2-7; TCRdb picks TRBD1, but there is no DNA to check that call. The V gene's germline CDR1 is MNHEY and CDR2 SMNVEV (reference sequence). This CDR3 comprises 12 residues. The CDR3 loop is CASSALGYEQYF.

The chain uses TRBV7-2 and TRBJ2-7; TCRdb designates TRBD1, a call that cannot be tested without DNA. This CDR3 has 14 residues. CDR1 is SGHTA, CDR2 FQGNSA, per germline. CDR3 loop: CASSERDRSYEQYF.

V gene TRBV12-3 or TRBV12-4 combines with J gene TRBJ2-1; the TCRdb call, TRBD2, lacks DNA for checking. The CDR3 is 14 residues long. The chain's CDR3 is CASSPGTSRNEQFF.

CDR3 loop: CASWTGVYNSPLHF. V gene TRBV14 combines with J gene TRBJ1-6; TCRdb's D call, TRBD1, is unchecked because there is no DNA. The CDR3 contains 14 residues. Germline values: CDR1 SGHDN, CDR2 FVKESK.

The J gene is TRBJ2-3, the V gene TRBV7-6; the D call from TCRdb, TRBD1, cannot be confirmed without DNA. The CDR3 runs to 14 residues. Germline loops: CDR1 SGHVS, CDR2 FNYEAQ. This chain's CDR3 is CASSLAGGSDTQYF.

V and J are TRBV7-9 and TRBJ2-7; TCRdb lists TRBD2, though no DNA is available to test this call. CDR1 and CDR2 from the germline V gene are SEHNR and FQNEAQ (reference sequence). CDR3 length: 16 residues. The CDR3 reads CASGGTSGGLSSEQYF.